The 3 T cell receptor beta chains in this list originate from one sample, sequenced in a study of metastatic and nonmetastatic thyroid tumors. Not a single patient had been given any form of treatment at any point before undergoing thyroid surgery. TCRdb reanalyzed the PCR reads via MiXCR. The repertoire has about 24,000 clones, roughly a quarter of them found once; the top ten carry around 10%. Sequencing was carried out using tumor tissue. The source is a male donor with papillary thyroid cancer or a benign thyroid nodule (not recorded which). Some clones in this sample may be carry-over from other donors' samples.

This clone has ten or more counts. A much larger clone is a single base away; this may be a read error. The chain links TRBV20-1 to TRBJ2-7; no reliable D call. Trimming shortened V by 0 bases and J by 3 bases, and 18 bases separated the two germline ends. The CDR3 runs to 16 residues. Germline assignment: CDR1 DFQATT and CDR2 SNEGSKA (reference sequence). DNA of the CDR3: TGCAGTGCTAGAGATGATTGGAAGGGCGCTGGCTACGAGCAGTACTTC. Its translation: CSARDDWKGAGYEQYF.

This clone has a handful of counts. Possible read error: a much larger clone is one base away. The same CDR3 is also encoded by other DNA sequences in this sample. This CDR3 is CASSFDRINEQFF. The CDR3 bases are TGCGCCAGCAGCTTCGATAGGATCAATGAGCAGTTCTTC. The chain uses TRBV5-1 and TRBJ2-1, with D uncertain. The ends were cut back, 2 bases at V and 6 bases at J, with 9 bases in the middle. Germline V gene sequence: CDR1 SGHRS, CDR2 YFSETQ. The CDR3 has 13 residues.

This clone was detected only a few times. A read error is possible here, since a much larger clone lies one base away. Other DNA sequences within the sample encode an identical CDR3. CDR3 coding DNA: TGTGCCGGCAGCGTAGGTGGTTCACCCCTCCACTTT. The encoded protein is CAGSVGGSPLHF. The V and J genes are TRBV9 and TRBJ1-6; D gene uncertain. The CDR3 covers 12 residues. The V gene's germline CDR1 is SGDLS and CDR2 YYNGEE. Looking up the rest from reference TRBV9 and TRBJ1-6 gives the full variable domain: DSGVTQTPKHLITATGQRVTLRCSPRSGDLSVYWYQQSLDQGLQFLIQYYNGEERAKGNILERFSAQQFPDLHSELNLSSLELGDSALYFCAGSVGGSPLHFGNGTRLTVT.